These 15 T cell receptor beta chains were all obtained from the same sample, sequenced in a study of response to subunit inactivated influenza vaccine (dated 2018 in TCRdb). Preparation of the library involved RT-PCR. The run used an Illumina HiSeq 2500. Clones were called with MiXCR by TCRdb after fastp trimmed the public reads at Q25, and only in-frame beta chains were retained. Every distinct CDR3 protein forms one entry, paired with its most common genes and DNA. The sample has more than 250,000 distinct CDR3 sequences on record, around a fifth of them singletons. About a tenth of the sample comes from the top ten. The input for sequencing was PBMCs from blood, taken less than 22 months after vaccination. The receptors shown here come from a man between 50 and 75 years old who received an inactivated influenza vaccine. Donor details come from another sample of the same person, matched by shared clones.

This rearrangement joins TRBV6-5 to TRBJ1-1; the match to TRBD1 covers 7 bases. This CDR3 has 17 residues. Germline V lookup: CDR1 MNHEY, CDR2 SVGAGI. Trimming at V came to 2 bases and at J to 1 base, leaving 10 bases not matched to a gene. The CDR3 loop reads CASSYVRGSGGNTEAFF. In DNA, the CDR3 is TGTGCCAGCAGTTACGTCAGGGGGTCCGGGGGGAACACTGAAGCTTTCTTT.

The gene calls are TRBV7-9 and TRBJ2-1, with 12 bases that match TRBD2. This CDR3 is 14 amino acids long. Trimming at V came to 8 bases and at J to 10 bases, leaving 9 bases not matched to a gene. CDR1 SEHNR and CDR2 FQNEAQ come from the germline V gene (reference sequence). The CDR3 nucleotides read TGTGCCAGCGACGGACTAGCGGGGACAAGGGAGCAGTTCTTC. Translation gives CASDGLAGTREQFF.

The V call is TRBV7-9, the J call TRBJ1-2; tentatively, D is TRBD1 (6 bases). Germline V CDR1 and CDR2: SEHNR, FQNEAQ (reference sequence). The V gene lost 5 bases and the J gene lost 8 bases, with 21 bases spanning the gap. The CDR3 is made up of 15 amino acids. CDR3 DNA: TGTGCCAGCAGCGCATCCGACAGGAGCCAACTGGGCTACACCTTC. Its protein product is CASSASDRSQLGYTF. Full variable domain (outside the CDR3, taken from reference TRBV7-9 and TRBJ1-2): DTGVSQNPRHKITKRGQNVTFRCDPISEHNRLYWYRQTLGQGPEFLTYFQNEAQLEKSRLLSDRFSAERPKGSFSTLEIQRTEQGDSAMYLCASSASDRSQLGYTFGSGTRLTVV.

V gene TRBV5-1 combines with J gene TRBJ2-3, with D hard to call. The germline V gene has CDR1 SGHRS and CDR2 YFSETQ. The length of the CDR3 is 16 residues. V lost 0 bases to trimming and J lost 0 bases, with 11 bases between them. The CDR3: CASSLAGQISTDTQYF. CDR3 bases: TGCGCCAGCAGCTTGGCCGGGCAGATTAGCACAGATACGCAGTATTTT.

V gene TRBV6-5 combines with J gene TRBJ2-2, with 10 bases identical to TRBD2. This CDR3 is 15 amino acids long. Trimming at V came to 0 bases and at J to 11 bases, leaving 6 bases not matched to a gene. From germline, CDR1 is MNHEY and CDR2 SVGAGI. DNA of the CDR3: TGTGCCAGCAGTTACTCGGGTCTAGCGGGAGAAGAGCTGTTTTTT. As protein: CASSYSGLAGEELFF.

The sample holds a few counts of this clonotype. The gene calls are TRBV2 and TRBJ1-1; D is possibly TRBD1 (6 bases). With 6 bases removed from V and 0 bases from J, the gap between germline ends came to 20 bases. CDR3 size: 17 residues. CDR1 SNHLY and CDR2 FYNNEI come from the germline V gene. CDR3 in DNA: TGTGCCAGCAGGGAGGAACAGGGTTGGGGCATGAACACTGAAGCTTTCTTT. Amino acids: CASREEQGWGMNTEAFF.

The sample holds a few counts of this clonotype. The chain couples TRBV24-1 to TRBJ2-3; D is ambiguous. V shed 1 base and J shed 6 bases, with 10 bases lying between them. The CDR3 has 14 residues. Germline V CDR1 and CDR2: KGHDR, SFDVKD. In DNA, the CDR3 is TGTGCCACCAGTGATTTAGGGATGGGGGATACGCAGTATTTT. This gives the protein CATSDLGMGDTQYF.

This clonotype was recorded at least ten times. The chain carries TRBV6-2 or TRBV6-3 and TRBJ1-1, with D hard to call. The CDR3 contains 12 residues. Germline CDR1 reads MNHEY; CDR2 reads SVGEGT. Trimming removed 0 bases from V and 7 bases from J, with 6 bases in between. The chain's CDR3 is CASSYSRVEAFF. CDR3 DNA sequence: TGTGCCAGCAGTTACTCGCGGGTTGAAGCTTTCTTT.

CDR3 nucleotides: TGCGCCAGCAGCCCGGATAACAGGGGACCGGCGGGACCTAATGGCTACACCTTC. It translates to CASSPDNRGPAGPNGYTF. The gene calls are TRBV5-1 and TRBJ1-2, with TRBD1 matching over 7 bases. Unmatched junction bases numbered 21, after V lost 4 bases and J lost 6 bases. Germline CDR1 SGHRS, CDR2 YFSETQ. This CDR3 has 18 amino acids.

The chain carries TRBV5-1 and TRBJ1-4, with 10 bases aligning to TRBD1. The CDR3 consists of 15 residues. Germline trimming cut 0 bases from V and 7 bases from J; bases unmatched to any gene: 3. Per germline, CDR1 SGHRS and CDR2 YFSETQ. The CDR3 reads CASSLGGTGAEKLFF. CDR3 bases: TGCGCCAGCAGCTTGGGCGGGACAGGGGCTGAAAAACTGTTTTTT.

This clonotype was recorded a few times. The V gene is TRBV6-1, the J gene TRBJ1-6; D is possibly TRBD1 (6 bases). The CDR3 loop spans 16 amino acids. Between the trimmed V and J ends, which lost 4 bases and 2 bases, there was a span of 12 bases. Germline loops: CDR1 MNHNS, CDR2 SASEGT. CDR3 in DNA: TGTGCCAGCAGTGGGGGCCGGGGGCCCTATAATTCACCCCTCCACTTT. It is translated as CASSGGRGPYNSPLHF.

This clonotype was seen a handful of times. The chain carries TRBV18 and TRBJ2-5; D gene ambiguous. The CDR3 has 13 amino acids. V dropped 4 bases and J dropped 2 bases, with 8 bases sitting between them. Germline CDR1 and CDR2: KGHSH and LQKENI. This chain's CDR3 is CASSRIRQETQYF. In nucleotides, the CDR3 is TGTGCCAGCTCACGTATCAGGCAAGAGACCCAGTACTTC.

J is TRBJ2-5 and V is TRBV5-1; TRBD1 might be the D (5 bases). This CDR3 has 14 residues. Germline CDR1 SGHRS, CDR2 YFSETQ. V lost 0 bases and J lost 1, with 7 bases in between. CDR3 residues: CASSLARVQETQYF. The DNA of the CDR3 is TGCGCCAGCAGCTTGGCCAGGGTCCAAGAGACCCAGTACTTC.

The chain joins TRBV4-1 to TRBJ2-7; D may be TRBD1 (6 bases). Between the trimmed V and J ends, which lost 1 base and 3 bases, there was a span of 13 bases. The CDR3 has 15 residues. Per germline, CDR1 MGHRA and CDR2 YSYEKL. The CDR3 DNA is TGCGCCAGCAGCCAAGGACAGGCCTTTAACTACGAGCAGTACTTC. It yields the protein CASSQGQAFNYEQYF.

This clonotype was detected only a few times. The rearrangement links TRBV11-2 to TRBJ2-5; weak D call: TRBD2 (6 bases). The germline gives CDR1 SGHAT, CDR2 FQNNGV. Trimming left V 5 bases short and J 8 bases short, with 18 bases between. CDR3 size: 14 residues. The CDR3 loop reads CASSLGLQEGTQYF. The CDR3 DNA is TGTGCCAGCAGCCTAGGGTTACAGGAGGGAACCCAGTACTTC.